This TCR beta chain was recovered during a study of T cell responses to AZD1222 COVID-19 vaccine. Study-level results: CD4 TCRs linked to vaccination spanned spike, dominating at 160-218 and 743-854. Possibly, clonal diversity was underestimated; donors were largely white British and included more females.

This CDR3 is built from 16 residues. Germline CDR1 is SGDLS and CDR2 is YYNGEE. J gave up 1 base and V 0 bases, and 2 bases lay outside the gene matches. Clones were read by immunoSEQ multiplex PCR, and TCRdb kept only the in-frame ones, dropping some. The top ten hold roughly 7.7% of the sample, which has just under 85,000 clones, 85% to 90% seen once. This clone showed up just a few times. No antigen is known for it. The input for sequencing was peripheral blood, taken on day 0 of AZD1222 vaccination. The receptor was isolated from an adult in good health. This chain connects TRBV9 to TRBJ2-3; 10 nucleotides match TRBD2. CDR3 residues: CASSVDLAGGTDTQYF. DNA for the CDR3: TGTGCCAGCAGCGTAGATCTAGCGGGAGGCACAGATACGCAGTATTTT.